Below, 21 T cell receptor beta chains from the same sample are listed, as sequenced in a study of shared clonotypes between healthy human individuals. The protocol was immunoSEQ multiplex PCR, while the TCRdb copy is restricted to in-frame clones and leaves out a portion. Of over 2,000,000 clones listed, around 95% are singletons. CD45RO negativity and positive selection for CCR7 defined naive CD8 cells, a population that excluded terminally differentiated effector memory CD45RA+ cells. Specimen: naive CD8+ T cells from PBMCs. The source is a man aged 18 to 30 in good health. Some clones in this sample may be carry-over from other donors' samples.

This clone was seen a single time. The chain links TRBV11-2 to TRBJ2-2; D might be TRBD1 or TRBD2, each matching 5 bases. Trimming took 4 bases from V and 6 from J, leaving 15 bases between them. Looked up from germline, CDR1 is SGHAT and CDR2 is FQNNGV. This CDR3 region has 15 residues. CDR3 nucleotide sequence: TGTGCCAGCAGCTCCGGGGACGGTGGACCCGGGGAGCTGTTTTTT. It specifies CASSSGDGGPGELFF.

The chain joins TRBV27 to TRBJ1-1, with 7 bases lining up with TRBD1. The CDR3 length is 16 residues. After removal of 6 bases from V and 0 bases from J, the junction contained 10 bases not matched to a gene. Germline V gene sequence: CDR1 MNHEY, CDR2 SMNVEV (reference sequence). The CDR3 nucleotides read TGTGCCAGCAGGGTAGGGGGCTGGGCACTGAACACTGAAGCTTTCTTT. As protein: CASRVGGWALNTEAFF.

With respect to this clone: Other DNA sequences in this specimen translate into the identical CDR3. CDR3 in amino acids: CASSLLAGNTGELFF. CDR3 bases: TGTGCCAGCAGTCTCCTAGCGGGTAACACCGGGGAGCTGTTTTTT. The genes are TRBV28 and TRBJ2-2, with TRBD2 matching 8 bases. Germline CDR1 reads MDHEN; CDR2 reads SYDVKM. Germline trimming cut 5 bases from V and 2 bases from J; bases unmatched to any gene: 4. This CDR3 spans 15 amino acids.

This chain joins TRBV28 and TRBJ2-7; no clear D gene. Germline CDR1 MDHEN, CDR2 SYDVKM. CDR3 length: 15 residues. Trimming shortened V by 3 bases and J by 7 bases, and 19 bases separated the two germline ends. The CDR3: CASSFSARAPGEQYF. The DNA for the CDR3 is TGTGCCAGCAGTTTCTCCGCCCGGGCCCCGGGTGAGCAGTACTTC. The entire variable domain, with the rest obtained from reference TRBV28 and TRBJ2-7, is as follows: DVKVTQSSRYLVKRTGEKVFLECVQDMDHENMFWYRQDPGLGLRLIYFSYDVKMKEKGDIPEGYSVSREKKERFSLILESASTNQTSMYLCASSFSARAPGEQYFGPGTRLTVT.

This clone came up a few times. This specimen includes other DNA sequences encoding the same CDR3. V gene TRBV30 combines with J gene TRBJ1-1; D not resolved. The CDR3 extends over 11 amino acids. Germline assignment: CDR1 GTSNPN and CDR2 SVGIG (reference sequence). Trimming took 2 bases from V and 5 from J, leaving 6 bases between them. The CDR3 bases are TGTGCCTGGAGTCTTGGAACTGAAGCTTTCTTT. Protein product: CAWSLGTEAFF.

The CDR3 reads CASSFGTVYNEQFF. Written as DNA, the CDR3 is TGTGCCAGCAGCTTCGGGACAGTATACAATGAGCAGTTCTTC. V and J are TRBV11-3 and TRBJ2-1, with 7 bases fitting TRBD1. The ends lost 3 bases at V and 4 bases at J; junction bases unmatched: 3. Germline lookup yields CDR1 SGHNT and CDR2 YENEEA. CDR3 length: 14 amino acids.

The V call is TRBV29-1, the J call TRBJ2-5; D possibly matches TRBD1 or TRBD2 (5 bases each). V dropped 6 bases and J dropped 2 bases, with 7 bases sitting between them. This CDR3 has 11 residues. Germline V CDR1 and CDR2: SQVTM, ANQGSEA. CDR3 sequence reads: CSVREQETQYF. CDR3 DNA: TGCAGCGTCAGGGAGCAAGAGACCCAGTACTTC.

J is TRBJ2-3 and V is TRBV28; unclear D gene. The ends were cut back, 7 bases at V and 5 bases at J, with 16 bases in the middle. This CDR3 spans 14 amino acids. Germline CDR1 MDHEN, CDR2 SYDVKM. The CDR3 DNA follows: TGTGCCAGCACTCCTAGGCGCGATGGAGATACGCAGTATTTT. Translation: CASTPRRDGDTQYF. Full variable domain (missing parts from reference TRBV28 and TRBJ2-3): DVKVTQSSRYLVKRTGEKVFLECVQDMDHENMFWYRQDPGLGLRLIYFSYDVKMKEKGDIPEGYSVSREKKERFSLILESASTNQTSMYLCASTPRRDGDTQYFGPGTRLTVL.

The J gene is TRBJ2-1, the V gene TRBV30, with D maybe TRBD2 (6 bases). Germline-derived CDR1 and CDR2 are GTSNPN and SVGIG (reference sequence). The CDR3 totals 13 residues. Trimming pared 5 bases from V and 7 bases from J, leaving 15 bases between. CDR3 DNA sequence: TGTGCCTGGTTTACCGGAGGGCCGAATGAGCAGTTCTTC. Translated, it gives CAWFTGGPNEQFF.

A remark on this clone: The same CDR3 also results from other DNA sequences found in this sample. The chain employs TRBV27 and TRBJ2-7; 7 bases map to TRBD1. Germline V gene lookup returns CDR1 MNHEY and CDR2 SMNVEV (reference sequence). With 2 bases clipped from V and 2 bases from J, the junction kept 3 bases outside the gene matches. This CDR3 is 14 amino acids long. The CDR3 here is CASSLGTVPYEQYF. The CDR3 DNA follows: TGTGCCAGCAGTTTAGGGACAGTACCCTACGAGCAGTACTTC.

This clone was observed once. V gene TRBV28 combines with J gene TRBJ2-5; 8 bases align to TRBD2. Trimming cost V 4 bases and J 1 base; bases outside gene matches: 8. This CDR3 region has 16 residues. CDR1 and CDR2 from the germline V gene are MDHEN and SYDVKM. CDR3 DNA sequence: TGTGCCAGCAGTTCAGCGGGAGAAGGGGCCCAAGAGACCCAGTACTTC. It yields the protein CASSSAGEGAQETQYF.

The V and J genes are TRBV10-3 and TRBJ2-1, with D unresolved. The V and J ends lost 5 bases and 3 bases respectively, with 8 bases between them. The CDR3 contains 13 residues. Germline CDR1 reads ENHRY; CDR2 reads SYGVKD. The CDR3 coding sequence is TGTGCCATCAGTTTGGACGACTACAATGAGCAGTTCTTC. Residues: CAISLDDYNEQFF.

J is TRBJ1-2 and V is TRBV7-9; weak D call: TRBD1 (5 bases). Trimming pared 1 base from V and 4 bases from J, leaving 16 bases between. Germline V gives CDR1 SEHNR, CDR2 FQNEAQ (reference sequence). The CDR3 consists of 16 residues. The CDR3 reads CASSLVVGDFGYGYTF. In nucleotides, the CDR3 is TGTGCCAGCAGCTTAGTCGTAGGGGACTTCGGCTATGGCTACACCTTC. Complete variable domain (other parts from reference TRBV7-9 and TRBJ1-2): DTGVSQNPRHKITKRGQNVTFRCDPISEHNRLYWYRQTLGQGPEFLTYFQNEAQLEKSRLLSDRFSAERPKGSFSTLEIQRTEQGDSAMYLCASSLVVGDFGYGYTFGSGTRLTVV.

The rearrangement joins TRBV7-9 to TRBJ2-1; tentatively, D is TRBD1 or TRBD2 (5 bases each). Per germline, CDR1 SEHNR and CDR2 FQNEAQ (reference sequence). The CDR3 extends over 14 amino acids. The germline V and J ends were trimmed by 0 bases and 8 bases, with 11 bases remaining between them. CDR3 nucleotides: TGTGCCAGCAGCTTAGCGCTGATGGGGGATGAGCAGTTCTTC. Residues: CASSLALMGDEQFF.

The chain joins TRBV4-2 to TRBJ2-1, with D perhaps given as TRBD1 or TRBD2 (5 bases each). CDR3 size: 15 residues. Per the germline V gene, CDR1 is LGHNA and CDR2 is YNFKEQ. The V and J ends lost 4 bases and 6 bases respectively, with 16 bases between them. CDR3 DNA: TGTGCCAGCAGCCCAAAGGTGGGACCTACCAATGAGCAGTTCTTC. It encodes CASSPKVGPTNEQFF.

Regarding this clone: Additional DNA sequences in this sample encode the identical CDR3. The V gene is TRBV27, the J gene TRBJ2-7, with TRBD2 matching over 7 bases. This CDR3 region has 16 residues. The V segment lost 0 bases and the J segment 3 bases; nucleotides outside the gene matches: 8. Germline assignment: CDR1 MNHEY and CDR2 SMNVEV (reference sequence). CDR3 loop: CASSLSGGERSYEQYF. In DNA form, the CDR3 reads TGTGCCAGCAGTTTATCTGGGGGGGAGCGAAGCTACGAGCAGTACTTC.

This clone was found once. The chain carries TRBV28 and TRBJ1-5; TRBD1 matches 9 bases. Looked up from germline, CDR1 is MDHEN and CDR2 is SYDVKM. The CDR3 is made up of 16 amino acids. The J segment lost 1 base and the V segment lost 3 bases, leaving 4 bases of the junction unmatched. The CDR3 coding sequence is TGTGCCAGCAGTTTCACGGGGACAGGGAGCAATCAGCCCCAGCATTTT. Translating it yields CASSFTGTGSNQPQHF.

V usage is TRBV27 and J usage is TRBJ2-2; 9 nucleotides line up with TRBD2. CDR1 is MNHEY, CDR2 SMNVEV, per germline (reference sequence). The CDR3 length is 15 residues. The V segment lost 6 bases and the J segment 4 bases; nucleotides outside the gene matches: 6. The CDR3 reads CASSFSGRSTGELFF. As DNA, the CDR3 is TGTGCCAGCAGCTTCAGCGGGAGGAGCACCGGGGAGCTGTTTTTT.

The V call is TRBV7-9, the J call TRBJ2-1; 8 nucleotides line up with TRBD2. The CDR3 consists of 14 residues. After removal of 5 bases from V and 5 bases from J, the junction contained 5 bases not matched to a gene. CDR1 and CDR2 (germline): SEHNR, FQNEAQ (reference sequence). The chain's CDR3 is CASSLSGRDNEQFF. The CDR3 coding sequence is TGTGCCAGCAGCCTCTCCGGGAGGGACAATGAGCAGTTCTTC.

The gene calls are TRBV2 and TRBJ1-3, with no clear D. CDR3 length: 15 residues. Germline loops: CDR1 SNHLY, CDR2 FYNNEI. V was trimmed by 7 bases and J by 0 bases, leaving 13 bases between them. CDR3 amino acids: CASICSFRSGNTIYF. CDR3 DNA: TGTGCCAGCATTTGCTCCTTTCGCTCTGGAAACACCATATATTTT.

The CDR3 DNA sequence: TGTGCCAGCAGCTTATCCATTATCAATGAGCAGTTCTTC. Translating gives CASSLSIINEQFF. The rearrangement joins TRBV7-2 to TRBJ2-1; D unresolved. The CDR3 has 13 amino acids. V lost 2 bases to trimming and J lost 6 bases, with 8 bases between them. Germline V gene data show CDR1 as SGHTA and CDR2 as FQGNSA.